This passage covers 14 T cell receptor beta chains from one sample sequenced in a study of cytomegalovirus exposure and HLA in healthy donors. Researchers ran the PCR with 60 Vbeta and 13 Jbeta primers. The data were produced by immunoSEQ multiplex PCR, yet TCRdb's version contains in-frame clones alone and is incomplete. The sample records approximately 190,000 clones, more than 70% being singletons. Input material: PBMCs. These TCRs come from a boy aged 5-17 years in good health and CMV-seronegative.

The chain recombines TRBV6-1 with TRBJ1-5, with D maybe TRBD1 (5 bases). V was pared by 2 bases and J by 3 bases, with 11 bases between. Germline CDR1 reads MNHNS; CDR2 reads SASEGT. The length of the CDR3 is 15 residues. The CDR3 bases are TGTGCCAGCAGTGAACTGGCAGGGCCCAATCAGCCCCAGCATTTT. This translates into CASSELAGPNQPQHF.

This clone appeared a single time. This sequence joins TRBV19 and TRBJ1-5, with D maybe TRBD1 (6 bases). The germline gives CDR1 LNHDA, CDR2 SQIVND (reference sequence). V was clipped by 7 bases and J by 7 bases, with 20 bases between them. The length of the CDR3 is 15 residues. CDR3 nucleotide sequence: TGTGCCAGTACCGAGGGGGGGGGAGTGGGACAGCCCCAGCATTTT. Amino acids: CASTEGGGVGQPQHF.

As regards this clone: The CDR3 does not end in the conserved phenylalanine or tryptophan, so this is likely a read error. The V gene is TRBV9, the J gene TRBJ1-1; TRBD1 matches 7 bases. The J segment lost 6 bases and the V segment lost 4 bases, leaving 12 bases of the junction unmatched. This CDR3 is built from 15 residues. Germline-derived CDR1 and CDR2 are SGDLS and YYNGEE. CDR3 sequence: CASSTRTGALAEAFL. In nucleotides, the CDR3 is TGTGCCAGCAGCACCCGGACAGGAGCTCTTGCTGAAGCTTTCCTT.

V usage is TRBV7-6 and J usage is TRBJ2-1; possibly TRBD2 for D (6 bases). Trimming cost V 0 bases and J 5 bases, with 14 bases left between them. This CDR3 is built from 16 residues. Germline CDR1 is SGHVS and CDR2 is FNYEAQ. CDR3 protein: CASSLALRTTHNEQFF. The CDR3 nucleotides are TGTGCCAGCAGCTTAGCGTTAAGGACTACCCACAATGAGCAGTTCTTC. Filled out from reference TRBV7-6 and TRBJ2-1, the complete variable domain reads GAGVSQSPRYKVTKRGQDVALRCDPISGHVSLYWYRQALGQGPEFLTYFNYEAQQDKSGLPNDRFSAERPEGSISTLTIQRTEQRDSAMYRCASSLALRTTHNEQFFGPGTRLTVL.

The chain joins TRBV7-2 to TRBJ2-7; 7 bases map to TRBD1. CDR3 length equals 16 residues. V trimming: 0 bases; J trimming: 3 bases; junction bases outside the gene matches: 8. The germline V gene has CDR1 SGHTA and CDR2 FQGNSA. The CDR3 reads CASSLASTGTLYEQYF. CDR3 nucleotide sequence: TGTGCCAGCAGCTTAGCGTCGACAGGGACCCTCTACGAGCAGTACTTC.

This rearrangement joins TRBV6-5 to TRBJ2-7; D possibly corresponds to TRBD1 (6 bases). Per the germline V gene, CDR1 is MNHEY and CDR2 is SVGAGI. V shed 6 bases and J shed 0 bases, with 12 bases lying between them. This CDR3 has 14 residues. CDR3 in DNA: TGTGCCAGCAGCCCTGGACAGTTCTCCTACGAGCAGTACTTC. Encoded protein: CASSPGQFSYEQYF.

The J gene is TRBJ2-7, the V gene TRBV30, with D tentatively TRBD2 (5 bases). From germline, CDR1 is GTSNPN and CDR2 SVGIG (reference sequence). The ends were cut back, 2 bases at V and 6 bases at J, with 8 bases in the middle. The CDR3 contains 11 residues. In DNA form, the CDR3 reads TGTGCCTGGAGTTATGAGGGCGAGCAGTACTTC. Translation gives CAWSYEGEQYF.

The V and J genes are TRBV6-6 and TRBJ1-5, with a tentative D call TRBD1 (5 bases). Germline V lookup: CDR1 MNHNY, CDR2 SVGAGI (reference sequence). There are 16 residues in the CDR3. V shed 6 bases and J shed 2 bases, with 17 bases lying between them. The CDR3 DNA is TGTGCCAGCAGGACCTTGGGGGGAGTACGCAATCAGCCCCAGCATTTT. Its protein product is CASRTLGGVRNQPQHF.

The rearrangement uses TRBV4-1 and TRBJ2-3, with 10 bases identical to TRBD2. CDR3 size: 16 residues. In germline, CDR1 is MGHRA, CDR2 YSYEKL. V dropped 0 bases and J dropped 1; count of bases not matched to a gene: 1. The CDR3, as DNA: TGCGCCAGCAGCCAAGAAGGACTAGCGGGCACAGATACGCAGTATTTT. Protein: CASSQEGLAGTDTQYF.

The rearrangement joins TRBV14 to TRBJ1-4; 9 nucleotides match TRBD1. Per germline, CDR1 SGHDN and CDR2 FVKESK. The CDR3 loop spans 16 amino acids. V gave up 0 bases and J gave up 6 bases; unmatched junction bases: 5. The CDR3 here is CASSQDPGQGYEKLFF. In nucleotides, the CDR3 is TGTGCCAGCAGCCAAGATCCGGGACAGGGCTATGAAAAACTGTTTTTT. The variable domain in full, completed from reference TRBV14 and TRBJ1-4, reads EAGVTQFPSHSVIEKGQTVTLRCDPISGHDNLYWYRRVMGKEIKFLLHFVKESKQDESGMPNNRFLAERTGGTYSTLKVQPAELEDSGVYFCASSQDPGQGYEKLFFGSGTQLSVL.

The rearrangement uses TRBV5-5 and TRBJ2-5, with a possible D match to TRBD2 (6 bases). The CDR3 length is 18 residues. Germline V gives CDR1 SGHKS, CDR2 YYEKEE (reference sequence). The V gene lost 0 bases and the J gene lost 2 bases, with 20 bases spanning the gap. CDR3 amino acids: CASSLAAGSVISQETQYF. For the CDR3, the DNA is TGTGCCAGCAGCTTGGCCGCGGGATCGGTCATATCACAAGAGACCCAGTACTTC.

The chain links TRBV20-1 to TRBJ2-7; D gene uncertain. V lost 5 bases and J lost 3, with 8 bases in between. The CDR3 is 11 amino acids. Germline V gene lookup returns CDR1 DFQATT and CDR2 SNEGSKA (reference sequence). The CDR3 DNA sequence: TGCAGTGCTCTTTCGGGCTACGAGCAGTACTTC. This sequence encodes CSALSGYEQYF.

This chain joins TRBV28 and TRBJ2-3; TRBD2 agrees at 13 bases. Germline values: CDR1 MDHEN, CDR2 SYDVKM. The CDR3 loop spans 18 amino acids. The V gene end was trimmed by 6 bases and the J gene end by 2 bases; junction bases not matched to a gene: 11. The CDR3 DNA follows: TGTGCCAGCAGACCCCCCCTAACTAGCGGGAGGGCCACAGATACGCAGTATTTT. It translates to CASRPPLTSGRATDTQYF.

The rearrangement joins TRBV19 to TRBJ1-5; 9 bases are a match to TRBD1. The CDR3 consists of 16 residues. V trimming: 6 bases; J trimming: 3 bases; junction bases outside the gene matches: 9. Germline lookup yields CDR1 LNHDA and CDR2 SQIVND (reference sequence). The CDR3 DNA follows: TGTGCCAGTAGGCCCGGGACAGGGCGGTCCAATCAGCCCCAGCATTTT. It specifies CASRPGTGRSNQPQHF.